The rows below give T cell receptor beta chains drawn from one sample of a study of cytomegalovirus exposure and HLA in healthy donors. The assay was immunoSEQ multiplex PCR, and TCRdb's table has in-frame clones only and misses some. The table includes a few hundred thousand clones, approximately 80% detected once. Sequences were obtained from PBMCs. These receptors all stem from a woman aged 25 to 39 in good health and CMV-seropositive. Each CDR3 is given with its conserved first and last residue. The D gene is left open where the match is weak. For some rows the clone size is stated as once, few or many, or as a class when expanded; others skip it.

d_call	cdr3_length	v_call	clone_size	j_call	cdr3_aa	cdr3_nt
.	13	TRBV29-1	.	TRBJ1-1	CSVEGQQNTEAFF	TGCAGCGTTGAGGGGCAGCAGAACACTGAAGCTTTCTTT
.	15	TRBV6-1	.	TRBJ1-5	CASKIQGQGDQPQHF	TGTGCCAGCAAAATACAGGGTCAGGGAGATCAGCCCCAGCATTTT
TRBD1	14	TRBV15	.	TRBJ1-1	CATSSGQGRIEAFF	TGTGCCACCAGCAGCGGACAGGGGCGGATTGAAGCTTTCTTT
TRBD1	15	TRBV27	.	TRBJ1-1	CASSSIGTGWTEAFF	TGTGCCAGCAGTTCAATCGGGACAGGGTGGACTGAAGCTTTCTTT
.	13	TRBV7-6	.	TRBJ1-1	CASSLSVNTEAFF	TGTGCCAGCAGCTTATCAGTGAACACTGAAGCTTTCTTT
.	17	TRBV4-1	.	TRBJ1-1	CASSLIPGRRGDTEAFF	TGCGCCAGCAGCCTTATCCCGGGACGCCGAGGGGACACTGAAGCTTTCTTT
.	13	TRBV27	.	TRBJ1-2	CASSSYLNGGYTF	TGTGCCAGCAGTTCCTACCTCAACGGTGGCTACACCTTC
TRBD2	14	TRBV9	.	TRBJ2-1	CASSVGTTGDEQFF	TGTGCCAGCAGCGTCGGGACTACCGGGGATGAGCAGTTCTTC
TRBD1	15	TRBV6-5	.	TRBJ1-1	CASSTGQVSNTEAFF	TGTGCCAGCAGTACCGGACAGGTTTCGAACACTGAAGCTTTCTTT
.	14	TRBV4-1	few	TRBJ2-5	CASSQGRSKGTQYF	TGCGCCAGCAGCCAAGGAAGGAGCAAAGGGACCCAGTACTTC
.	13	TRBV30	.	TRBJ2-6	CAWSGSGANVLTF	TGTGCCTGGAGCGGGTCTGGGGCCAACGTCCTGACTTTC
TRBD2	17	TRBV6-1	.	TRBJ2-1	CASSGVGLAGVSNEQFF	TGTGCCAGCAGTGGAGTGGGACTAGCGGGAGTGAGCAATGAGCAGTTCTTC
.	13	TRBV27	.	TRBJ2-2	CASSYANTGELFF	TGTGCCAGTTCCTACGCGAACACCGGGGAGCTGTTTTTT
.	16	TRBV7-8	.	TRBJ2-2	CASSFPRGANTGELFF	TGTGCCAGCAGCTTCCCCAGGGGGGCGAACACCGGGGAGCTGTTTTTT
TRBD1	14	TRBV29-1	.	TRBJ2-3	CSVLGTGGTDTQYF	TGCAGCGTTCTGGGGACAGGGGGCACAGATACGCAGTATTTT
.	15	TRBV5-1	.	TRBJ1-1	CASSFWGVPNTEAFF	TGCGCCAGCAGCTTCTGGGGAGTCCCGAACACTGAAGCTTTCTTT
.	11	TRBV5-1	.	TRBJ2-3	CASSSGDTQYF	TGCGCCAGCAGCTCCGGAGATACGCAGTATTTT
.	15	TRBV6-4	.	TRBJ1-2	CASSAQGQANYGYTF	TGTGCCAGCAGTGCGCAAGGGCAGGCGAACTATGGCTACACCTTC
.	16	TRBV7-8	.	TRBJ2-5	CASSSGTAPQLETQYF	TGTGCCAGCAGCAGCGGGACAGCTCCCCAACTGGAGACCCAGTACTTC
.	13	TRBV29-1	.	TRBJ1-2	CSVAPDRNYGYTF	TGCAGCGTTGCCCCGGACAGAAACTATGGCTACACCTTC
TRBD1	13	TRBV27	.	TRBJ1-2	CASKGQLSYGYTF	TGTGCCAGCAAGGGACAGCTAAGCTATGGCTACACCTTC
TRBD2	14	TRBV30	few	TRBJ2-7	CACAPATSPYEQYF	TGTGCCTGCGCCCCGGCGACTAGCCCATACGAGCAGTACTTC
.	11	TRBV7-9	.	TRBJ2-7	CASSYTNEQYF	TGTGCCAGCAGCTACACGAACGAGCAGTACTTC
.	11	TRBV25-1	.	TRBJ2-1	CASSEGDEQFF	TGTGCCAGCAGTGAGGGGGATGAGCAGTTCTTC
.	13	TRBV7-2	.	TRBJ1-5	CASSLGMGQPQHF	TGTGCCAGCAGCTTAGGAATGGGACAGCCCCAGCATTTT
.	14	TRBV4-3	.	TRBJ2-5	CASSQSGGSETQYF	TGCGCCAGCAGCCAGTCCGGTGGGTCGGAGACCCAGTACTTC
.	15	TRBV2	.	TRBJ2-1	CASSAPPSTYNEQFF	TGTGCCAGCAGTGCCCCACCGAGTACCTACAATGAGCAGTTCTTC
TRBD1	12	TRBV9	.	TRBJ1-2	CASRDRVYGYTF	TGTGCCAGCAGGGACAGGGTCTATGGCTACACCTTC
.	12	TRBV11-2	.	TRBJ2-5	CASSSIQETQYF	TGTGCCAGCAGCTCGATACAAGAGACCCAGTACTTC
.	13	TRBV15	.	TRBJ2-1	CATSPHPYNEQFF	TGTGCCACCAGCCCCCACCCTTACAATGAGCAGTTCTTC
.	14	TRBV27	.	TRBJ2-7	CASSLYPGRYEQYF	TGTGCCAGCAGTTTATATCCAGGGCGGTACGAGCAGTACTTC
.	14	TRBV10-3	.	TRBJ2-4	CATQRGGFGNIQYF	TGTGCCACGCAACGAGGAGGGTTTGGGAACATTCAGTACTTC
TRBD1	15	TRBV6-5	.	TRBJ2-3	CASKPGQGAWDTQYF	TGTGCCAGCAAACCGGGACAGGGGGCGTGGGATACGCAGTATTTT
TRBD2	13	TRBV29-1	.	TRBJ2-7	CSVDPRGNYEQYF	TGCAGCGTCGATCCGCGGGGGAACTACGAGCAGTACTTC
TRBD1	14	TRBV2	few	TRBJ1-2	CASSLTGTGGVYTF	TGTGCCAGCAGCCTGACCGGGACAGGGGGTGTCTACACCTTC
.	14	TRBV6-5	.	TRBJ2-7	CASSGGNPIYEQYF	TGTGCCAGCTCGGGGGGCAATCCCATCTACGAGCAGTACTTC
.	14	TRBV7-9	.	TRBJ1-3	CASSSGRTGNTIYF	TGTGCCAGCAGCTCGGGACGGACTGGAAACACCATATATTTT
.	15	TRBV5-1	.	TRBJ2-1	CASSPRGSGYNEQFF	TGCGCCAGCAGCCCCCGGGGCAGCGGGTACAATGAGCAGTTCTTC
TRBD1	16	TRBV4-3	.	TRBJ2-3	CASSQDFTGVSDTQYF	TGCGCCAGCAGCCAAGATTTTACAGGGGTGTCAGATACGCAGTATTTT
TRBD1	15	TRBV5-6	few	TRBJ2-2	CASSIGQGYTGELFF	TGTGCCAGCAGCATCGGACAGGGGTACACCGGGGAGCTGTTTTTT
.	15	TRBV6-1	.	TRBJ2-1	CASSEFQRPYNEQFF	TGTGCCAGCAGTGAATTTCAGCGCCCCTACAATGAGCAGTTCTTC
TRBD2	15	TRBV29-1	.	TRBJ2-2	CSVPRTSGHTGELFF	TGCAGCGTCCCCCGGACTAGCGGGCACACCGGGGAGCTGTTTTTT
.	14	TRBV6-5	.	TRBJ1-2	CASSYSPQNYGYTF	TGTGCCAGCAGTTACTCGCCACAGAACTATGGCTACACCTTC
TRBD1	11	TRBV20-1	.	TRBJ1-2	CSAGDRGPGTF	TGCAGTGCTGGGGACAGGGGGCCTGGAACCTTC
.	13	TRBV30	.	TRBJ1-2	CAWSVDSFYGYTF	TGTGCCTGGAGTGTAGACAGCTTCTATGGCTACACCTTC
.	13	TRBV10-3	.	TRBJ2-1	CAISASENNEQFF	TGTGCCATCAGTGCTAGCGAAAACAATGAGCAGTTCTTC
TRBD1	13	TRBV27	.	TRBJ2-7	CASKGQESYEQYF	TGTGCCAGCAAGGGACAGGAAAGCTACGAGCAGTACTTC
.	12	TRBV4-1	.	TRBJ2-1	CASSQVVNEQFF	TGCGCCAGCAGCCAAGTTGTCAATGAGCAGTTCTTC
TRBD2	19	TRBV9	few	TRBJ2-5	CASSTGLAGGIGLQETQYF	TGTGCCAGCAGCACGGGACTAGCGGGAGGGATCGGGCTCCAAGAGACCCAGTACTTC
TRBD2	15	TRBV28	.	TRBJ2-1	CASRPPSGRIDEQFF	TGTGCCAGCAGGCCACCTAGCGGGAGGATCGATGAGCAGTTCTTC
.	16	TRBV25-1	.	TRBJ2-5	CASRPGKGGYQETQYF	TGTGCCAGCAGGCCGGGGAAGGGGGGGTACCAAGAGACCCAGTACTTC
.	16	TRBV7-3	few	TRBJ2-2	CASSPGGRANTGELFF	TGTGCCAGCAGCCCTGGGGGCAGGGCTAACACCGGGGAGCTGTTTTTT
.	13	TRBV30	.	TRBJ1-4	CAWSDGAGLYLFF	TGTGCCTGGAGTGATGGCGCAGGCCTTTATCTGTTTTTT
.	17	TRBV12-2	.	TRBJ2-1	CASRARVPAGGYNEQFF	TGTGCAAGTCGCGCACGTGTCCCAGCGGGAGGGTACAATGAGCAGTTCTTC
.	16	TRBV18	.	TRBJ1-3	CASSPTGPGTGNTIYF	TGTGCCAGCTCACCAACGGGCCCCGGCACTGGAAACACCATATATTTT
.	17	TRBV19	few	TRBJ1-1	CASSIEVAREVDTEAFF	TGTGCCAGTAGTATAGAGGTGGCCAGGGAGGTGGACACTGAAGCTTTCTTT
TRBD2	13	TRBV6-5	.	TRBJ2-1	CASNAGLADKQFF	TGTGCCAGCAATGCAGGACTAGCTGATAAGCAGTTCTTC